This T cell receptor beta chain was identified during a study of blood T cell repertoires in COVID-19. Overall study: COVID-19 samples, acute and convalescent, were from the United States, Italy and Spain. From T cells, B-cell-depleted T cells, or PBMCs came the material, which was cDNA or gDNA.

Participants had their cohort set by participant-reported clinical history. As processed by the authors: Reference gene primer amplification gave estimated nucleated cell counts. Method: immunoSEQ multiplex PCR; TCRdb's copy keeps in-frame clones and lacks some. V, J and clone size are those of that table, while D and trimming were read from the DNA. The sample has 300,000 to 450,000 clones; around 87% are singletons. V shed 7 bases and J shed 9 bases, with 22 bases lying between them. The germline V gene has CDR1 SGHAT and CDR2 FQNNGV. The CDR3 is 14 amino acids. This receptor was identified in a man aged 35 to 55 in a cohort exposed to, infected with or recovered from COVID-19 (not recorded which). The rearrangement links TRBV11-2 to TRBJ2-7; D perhaps matches TRBD1 (6 bases). The sample comprised PBMCs or T cells enriched from blood (not recorded which). The CDR3, as DNA: TGTGCCAGCATCCTCAGGGGAGTTTGGGTCAGGCAGTACTTC. This codes for CASILRGVWVRQYF.